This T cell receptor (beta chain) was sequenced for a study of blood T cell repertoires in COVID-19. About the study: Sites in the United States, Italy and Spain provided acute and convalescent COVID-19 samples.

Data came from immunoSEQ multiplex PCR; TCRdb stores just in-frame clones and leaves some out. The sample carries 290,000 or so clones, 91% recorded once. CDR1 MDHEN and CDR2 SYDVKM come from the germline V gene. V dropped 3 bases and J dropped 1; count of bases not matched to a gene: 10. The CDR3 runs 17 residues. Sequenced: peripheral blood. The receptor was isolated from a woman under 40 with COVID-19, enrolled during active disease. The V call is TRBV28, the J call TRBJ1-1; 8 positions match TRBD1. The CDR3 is CASSLRPGGYGNTEAFF. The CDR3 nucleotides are TGTGCCAGCAGTTTGCGGCCAGGGGGCTACGGGAACACTGAAGCTTTCTTT.